These 26 T cell receptor beta chains originate from one sample sequenced in a study of T cell responses to AZD1222 COVID-19 vaccine. Libraries were prepared by immunoSEQ multiplex PCR; TCRdb keeps only in-frame clonotypes and omits some of them. This sample carries approximately 150,000 clones, roughly 93% of them seen once, and the ten largest clones take less than 2%. The material was peripheral blood, obtained 28 days after the second AZD1222 dose. These receptors were collected from an adult who received the AZD1222 COVID-19 vaccine.

The V and J genes are TRBV7-2 and TRBJ1-5; a weak D match, TRBD1 (5 bases). V was cut by 5 bases and J by 2 bases, with 16 bases left in between. The CDR3 consists of 16 residues. Germline V gene data show CDR1 as SGHTA and CDR2 as FQGNSA. For the CDR3, the DNA is TGTGCCAGCAGCCTTTCAGGGTGGGAGGGCAATCAGCCCCAGCATTTT. Amino acid sequence: CASSLSGWEGNQPQHF.

Comment on this clone: The same CDR3 is also encoded by other DNA sequences in this sample. The chain combines TRBV2 with TRBJ2-7; D gene uncertain. V was pared by 8 bases and J by 4 bases, with 9 bases between. Germline V lookup: CDR1 SNHLY, CDR2 FYNNEI. The CDR3 is 11 amino acids. The CDR3 spells CASSEGYEQYF. CDR3 DNA sequence: TGTGCCAGCTCGGAAGGATACGAGCAGTACTTC.

The CDR3 DNA is TGTGCCAGCAGCCGGGGCCTTTTCTCCTACGAGCAGTACTTC. This sequence encodes CASSRGLFSYEQYF. The chain links TRBV3-1 (or the pseudogene TRBV3-2) to TRBJ2-7; a weak D match, TRBD1 (5 bases). V was shortened by 4 bases and J by 0 bases, with 10 bases between the two germline ends. The CDR3 consists of 14 residues. CDR1 is LGHDT and CDR2 is YNNKEL in the germline V gene (reference sequence).

This chain connects TRBV12-2 to TRBJ2-7; TRBD2 is the table's D call, not checked against the DNA. TRBV12-2 is given as a pseudogene. This CDR3 region has 16 residues. DNA for the CDR3: TGTGCAAGTCCCCCGCGAGTGGGGACTCGTACCTACGAGCAGTACTTC. Amino acid sequence: CASPPRVGTRTYEQYF.

This chain joins TRBV5-6 and TRBJ1-3; D might be TRBD1 (5 bases). The CDR3 loop spans 14 amino acids. Germline CDR1 and CDR2: SGHDT and YYEEEE. Trimming cost V 1 base and J 0 bases, with 5 bases left between them. CDR3 DNA: TGTGCCAGCAGCTTGACAGGCTCTGGAAACACCATATATTTT. This encodes CASSLTGSGNTIYF.

The V and J genes are TRBV9 and TRBJ2-7, with D perhaps given as TRBD1 or TRBD2 (5 bases each). The V gene's germline CDR1 is SGDLS and CDR2 YYNGEE. CDR3 length: 16 amino acids. V was cut by 1 base and J by 6 bases, with 20 bases left in between. The CDR3 DNA sequence: TGTGCCAGCAGCGTACCCTCGTACGCAGGGACGGGCGAGCAGTACTTC. Protein sequence: CASSVPSYAGTGEQYF. Looking up the rest from reference TRBV9 and TRBJ2-7 gives the full variable domain: DSGVTQTPKHLITATGQRVTLRCSPRSGDLSVYWYQQSLDQGLQFLIQYYNGEERAKGNILERFSAQQFPDLHSELNLSSLELGDSALYFCASSVPSYAGTGEQYFGPGTRLTVT.

This clone was detected only a few times. The gene calls are TRBV7-8 and TRBJ2-7; 9 bases are a match to TRBD2. Germline assignment: CDR1 SGHVS and CDR2 FQNEAQ. CDR3 length: 15 residues. Trimming took 2 bases from V and 0 from J; bases not matched to a gene: 2. In DNA, the CDR3 is TGTGCCAGCAGCTTAAGCGGGGGGAGCTCCTACGAGCAGTACTTC. Its translation: CASSLSGGSSYEQYF.

V gene TRBV28 combines with J gene TRBJ2-1; D gene uncertain. Germline V gene data show CDR1 as MDHEN and CDR2 as SYDVKM. The V end lost 3 bases, the J end lost 4 bases, and 7 bases lay between the germline ends. CDR3 length: 13 residues. CDR3 residues: CASSLFGYNEQFF. In DNA, the CDR3 is TGTGCCAGCAGTTTGTTCGGTTACAATGAGCAGTTCTTC.

This sequence joins TRBV3-1 (or the pseudogene TRBV3-2) and TRBJ2-1, with a possible D match to TRBD1 (6 bases). This CDR3 spans 13 amino acids. The V end lost 1 base, the J end lost 15 bases, and 16 bases lay between the germline ends. Per the germline V gene, CDR1 is LGHDT and CDR2 is YNNKEL (reference sequence). The CDR3 DNA reads TGTGCCAGCAGCCAAGGGGGGCTAGGAATGTGGTTCTTC. This sequence encodes CASSQGGLGMWFF.

The table lists this clone with a count of one. The CDR3 loop is CASSNRQGDETQYF. The CDR3 nucleotides are TGTGCCAGCAGCAATCGGCAGGGGGATGAGACCCAGTACTTC. This chain links TRBV21-1 with TRBJ2-5; the table's D call of TRBD1 was not tested on the DNA. TRBV21-1 is a documented pseudogene. The CDR3 sequence is 14 residues long.

The CDR3: CSVEYGLVSGYTF. CDR3 DNA sequence: TGCAGCGTTGAGTACGGATTAGTATCGGGCTACACCTTC. The chain couples TRBV29-1 to TRBJ1-2; D is uncertain. From germline, CDR1 is SQVTM and CDR2 ANQGSEA. This CDR3 is built from 13 residues. V dropped 3 bases and J dropped 8 bases, with 16 bases sitting between them.

The J gene is TRBJ2-5, the V gene TRBV9; D unclear. Germline V gives CDR1 SGDLS, CDR2 YYNGEE. The CDR3 is 12 residues long. V lost 2 bases, J lost 1 base, and 3 bases lay in between. CDR3 loop: CASSVSQETQYF. CDR3 DNA: TGTGCCAGCAGCGTTAGCCAAGAGACCCAGTACTTC.

This clone was counted a few times. This sequence joins TRBV5-1 and TRBJ2-3, with 13 nucleotides matching TRBD2. V trimming: 4 bases; J trimming: 0 bases; junction bases outside the gene matches: 8. CDR1 is SGHRS, CDR2 YFSETQ, per germline. CDR3 length equals 18 residues. The CDR3 spells CASSPRLAGGPSTDTQYF. In DNA form, the CDR3 reads TGCGCCAGCAGCCCGCGACTAGCGGGGGGCCCTAGCACAGATACGCAGTATTTT. The full variable domain, completed using reference TRBV5-1 and TRBJ2-3, is KAGVTQTPRYLIKTRGQQVTLSCSPISGHRSVSWYQQTPGQGLQFLFEYFSETQRNKGNFPGRFSGRQFSNSRSEMNVSTLELGDSALYLCASSPRLAGGPSTDTQYFGPGTRLTVL.

The rearrangement links TRBV27 to TRBJ1-4, with D possibly being TRBD1 (5 bases). There are 16 residues in the CDR3. V was trimmed by 5 bases and J by 1 base, leaving 14 bases between them. In germline, CDR1 is MNHEY, CDR2 SMNVEV (reference sequence). The CDR3 DNA follows: TGTGCCAGCAGTCGCAGGGTGAGGGGAACTAATGAAAAACTGTTTTTT. Protein product: CASSRRVRGTNEKLFF.

The rearrangement uses TRBV29-1 and TRBJ1-1; 9 bases line up with TRBD1. Germline lookup yields CDR1 SQVTM and CDR2 ANQGSEA. Trimming cost V 4 bases and J 7 bases; bases outside gene matches: 7. The CDR3 is 13 residues long. The CDR3 DNA sequence: TGCAGCGTTGCCGGACAGGGGTATAGTGAAGCTTTCTTT. It translates to CSVAGQGYSEAFF.

CDR3 residues: CASSPGTSGNYGYTF. The CDR3 DNA follows: TGTGCCAGCAGCCCCGGGACCTCTGGAAACTATGGCTACACCTTC. The chain combines TRBV5-6 with TRBJ1-2; TRBD1 is a possible D gene (5 bases). V was trimmed by 4 bases and J by 2 bases, leaving 15 bases between them. The CDR3 contains 15 residues. Per the germline V gene, CDR1 is SGHDT and CDR2 is YYEEEE.

This chain uses TRBV5-1 with TRBJ2-5, with D unclear. The CDR3 has 15 residues. Germline V gene sequence: CDR1 SGHRS, CDR2 YFSETQ. V lost 0 bases to trimming and J lost 0 bases, with 9 bases between them. The CDR3: CASSLEQLDQETQYF. In DNA, the CDR3 is TGCGCCAGCAGCTTGGAACAGTTGGACCAAGAGACCCAGTACTTC.

The chain is built from TRBV11-3 and TRBJ2-5; tentatively, D is TRBD2 (5 bases). The CDR3 contains 18 residues. Germline V gene sequence: CDR1 SGHNT, CDR2 YENEEA. V gave up 0 bases and J gave up 6 bases, with 23 bases separating them. CDR3 loop: CASSLDGVYAAGGQTQYF. Here the CDR3 DNA reads TGTGCCAGCAGCTTAGATGGGGTGTATGCGGCGGGCGGTCAGACCCAGTACTTC.

The chain joins TRBV29-1 to TRBJ1-6; 8 bases agree with TRBD1. Germline-derived CDR1 and CDR2 are SQVTM and ANQGSEA. V was clipped by 7 bases and J by 4 bases; unmatched bases: 3. The CDR3 is 13 residues long. CDR3 region: CSARTGYNSPLHF. Written as DNA, the CDR3 is TGCAGCGCCAGGACAGGGTATAATTCACCCCTCCACTTT.

The chain has TRBV2 and TRBJ1-3; tentatively, D is TRBD1 (5 bases). The CDR3 sequence is 13 residues long. V was trimmed by 6 bases and J by 4 bases, leaving 10 bases between them. Germline V gives CDR1 SNHLY, CDR2 FYNNEI. CDR3 region: CASRGTGGNTIYF. CDR3 nucleotide sequence: TGTGCCAGCAGGGGGACGGGCGGAAACACCATATATTTT.

Worth noting for this clone: An end of the junction does not agree with germline; a read error may underlie this. V usage is TRBV29-1 and J usage is TRBJ1-1; a possible D gene is TRBD1 (6 bases). The germline V gene encodes CDR1 SQVTM and CDR2 ANQGSEA. This CDR3 is 11 amino acids long. The CDR3 DNA is TGCAGCGTGGGGGGGCTGGAGCAGGTTGTTTTT. Translation gives CSVGGLEQVVF.

The chain combines TRBV2 with TRBJ2-2; 11 nucleotides match TRBD2. The length of the CDR3 is 15 residues. V gave up 5 bases and J gave up 5 bases; unmatched junction bases: 4. Germline V gives CDR1 SNHLY, CDR2 FYNNEI. CDR3 DNA sequence: TGTGCCAGCAGTACTAGCGGGGGACCTACCGGGGAGCTGTTTTTT. Translating gives CASSTSGGPTGELFF.

This sequence joins TRBV6-1 and TRBJ1-5, with D unresolved. This CDR3 region has 12 residues. With 3 bases removed from V and 5 bases from J, the gap between germline ends came to 5 bases. Germline V lookup: CDR1 MNHNS, CDR2 SASEGT. The CDR3 region has the DNA TGTGCCAGCAGTGAGTATTATCAGCCCCAGCATTTT. It encodes CASSEYYQPQHF.

The CDR3 DNA is TGTGCCAGCAAACTAGCAAGTGGCTACAATGAGCAGTTCTTC. This codes for CASKLASGYNEQFF. The chain uses TRBV3-1 (or the pseudogene TRBV3-2) and TRBJ2-1, with D perhaps matching TRBD2 (6 bases). Per germline, CDR1 LGHDT and CDR2 YNNKEL (reference sequence). V was shortened by 7 bases and J by 3 bases, with 13 bases between the two germline ends. This CDR3 spans 14 amino acids.

Turning to this clone: Other nucleotide sequences from this sample produce the same CDR3. The rearrangement uses TRBV2 and TRBJ1-5, with TRBD1 identical over 7 bases. The junction had 1 base not matched to a gene; V was cut back by 6 bases and J by 2 bases. Germline V CDR1 and CDR2: SNHLY, FYNNEI. The CDR3 has 13 amino acids. The CDR3 loop is CASSDRGNQPQHF. The CDR3 nucleotides are TGTGCCAGCAGCGACAGGGGCAATCAGCCCCAGCATTTT.

This clone was detected only once. CDR3 nucleotide sequence: TGTGCCAGCAGTGAAGGGAGGGCGGCCAAAAACATTCAGTACTTC. Its protein is CASSEGRAAKNIQYF. The chain joins TRBV2 to TRBJ2-4, with D tentatively TRBD2 (6 bases). Germline CDR1 SNHLY, CDR2 FYNNEI. This CDR3 comprises 15 residues. V was cut by 1 base and J by 1 base, with 8 bases left in between.